A selection of T cell receptor beta chains follows, all from one sample in a study of blood T cell repertoires in COVID-19. Assay: immunoSEQ multiplex PCR; the TCRdb copy retains only in-frame clones and omits some. The table shows some 290,000 clones, with approximately 87% occurring only once. Sequencing used peripheral blood. Source of these receptors: a woman in her twenties or thirties with COVID-19, enrolled during active disease. Both conserved end residues are trimmed from each CDR3.

TRBV28,TRBJ2-6,ASSLEWAGANVLT
TRBV9,TRBJ2-7,ASSAGLRLDEQY
TRBV3-1/TRBV3-2,TRBJ2-1,ASSRRGEQF
TRBV9,TRBJ1-1,ASSVVQGIEAF
TRBV2,TRBJ2-7,AGGIGVEQY
TRBV4-1,TRBJ2-5,ASSRLGGLAGEETQY
TRBV5-8,TRBJ1-3,ASSYGTGAGNTIY
TRBV3-1/TRBV3-2,TRBJ2-5,ASSFGQTQY
TRBV3-1/TRBV3-2,TRBJ1-6,ASSPVASPLH
TRBV9,TRBJ2-7,ASSVMSSSYEQY
TRBV10-1,TRBJ1-2,ASSERGQGNT
TRBV19,TRBJ2-5,ASSLGQGSYQETQY
TRBV6-5,TRBJ1-5,ASSPGFYSNQPQH
TRBV29-1,TRBJ2-2,SVVADTGELF
TRBV28,TRBJ2-1,ASSTSSRGDEQF
TRBV6-5,TRBJ2-5,ASSYTGTDQETQY
TRBV5-8,TRBJ2-1,ASSSGRGIPGYEQF
TRBV5-6,TRBJ1-1,ASSFDPNSGMNTEAF
TRBV5-6,TRBJ1-4,ASSLKGTATNEKLF
TRBV19,TRBJ2-2,ASSSRTSGGTGELF
TRBV27,TRBJ2-7,ASSSTRQGTYEQY
TRBV7-9,TRBJ2-3,ASSPTDHTDTQY
TRBV6-5,TRBJ2-2,ASSPDRGSTGELF
TRBV11-2,TRBJ2-1,ASRDTTSEQF
TRBV10-2,TRBJ1-5,ASSPSAGAGQPQH
TRBV5-4,TRBJ2-7,ASSFGLAGGRTYEQY
TRBV5-1,TRBJ2-5,ASSLGTSGGKEETQY